The 15 T cell receptor beta chains below come from one sample, sequenced in a study of technical replicates of blood from several donors. Repertoires were generated with immunoSEQ multiplex PCR, while TCRdb's copy carries only in-frame clones and drops some. The sample yields 98,000 or so clones, around 95% seen once. Sequencing was done on a sample of T cells isolated from PBMCs. The receptors shown here come from a human donor in good health.

This clone has just a few counts. The chain links TRBV2 to TRBJ2-3, with TRBD2 matching over 7 bases. The CDR3 has 14 residues. Germline values: CDR1 SNHLY, CDR2 FYNNEI. J lost 6 bases, V lost 3 bases, and 6 bases had no gene match. The CDR3 DNA sequence: TGTGCCAGCAGTGATGGACTAGAGGTGGATACGCAGTATTTT. Protein sequence: CASSDGLEVDTQYF.

The CDR3 is CASSQDRGRDEQYF. The CDR3 DNA reads TGTGCCAGCAGCCAAGACAGGGGGCGCGACGAGCAGTACTTC. This chain joins TRBV14 and TRBJ2-7; 8 bases line up with TRBD1. Germline V gene sequence: CDR1 SGHDN, CDR2 FVKESK. This CDR3 is built from 14 residues. The V gene end was trimmed by 0 bases and the J gene end by 5 bases; junction bases not matched to a gene: 3.

The chain joins TRBV27 to TRBJ1-1; 9 bases are shared with TRBD1. The CDR3 contains 16 residues. Losses at the gene ends were 6 bases for V and 7 bases for J; bases not matched to a gene: 15. Germline V CDR1 and CDR2: MNHEY, SMNVEV (reference sequence). The CDR3 DNA is TGTGCCAGCAGCCATATTGGGGACAGGGAGGAACGTGAAGCTTTCTTT. This codes for CASSHIGDREEREAFF.

The chain joins TRBV27 to TRBJ2-2; D may be TRBD1 (6 bases). The germline gives CDR1 MNHEY, CDR2 SMNVEV (reference sequence). V lost 2 bases to trimming and J lost 8 bases, with 15 bases between them. The CDR3 is 15 amino acids. The CDR3 nucleotides are TGTGCCAGCAGTTTAAGACAGGAAGGGATAGGGGAGCTGTTTTTT. Translation gives CASSLRQEGIGELFF.

The rearrangement uses TRBV10-1 and TRBJ1-6; 7 bases are shared with TRBD1. The CDR3 has 14 amino acids. The V and J ends lost 3 bases and 10 bases, in that order; junction bases with no gene match: 6. Germline V gene lookup returns CDR1 WNHNN and CDR2 SYGVQD (reference sequence). The CDR3 here is CASSDQGERSPLHF. The CDR3 coding sequence is TGCGCCAGCAGTGACCAGGGGGAGAGGTCACCCCTCCACTTT.

The chain couples TRBV2 to TRBJ1-5; 10 bases are shared with TRBD1. The V and J ends lost 0 bases and 3 bases, in that order; junction bases with no gene match: 5. Germline V gene data show CDR1 as SNHLY and CDR2 as FYNNEI. The CDR3 covers 17 residues. CDR3 protein: CASSEAGGTGDNQPQHF. The DNA of the CDR3 is TGTGCCAGCAGTGAAGCGGGGGGGACAGGGGACAATCAGCCCCAGCATTTT.

In its sample, this clone was seen a few times. The J gene is TRBJ2-7, the V gene TRBV2; D remains ambiguous. V lost 5 bases to trimming and J lost 0 bases, with 11 bases between them. The CDR3 spans 14 residues. Germline values: CDR1 SNHLY, CDR2 FYNNEI. This chain's CDR3 is CASSPRSGSYEQYF. CDR3 nucleotide sequence: TGTGCCAGCAGTCCAAGATCGGGCTCCTACGAGCAGTACTTC.

The CDR3 DNA reads as TGCGCCAGCAGCACCTTTCCGACAGCCAATTCACCCCTCCACTTT. It is translated as CASSTFPTANSPLHF. The chain is built from TRBV4-1 and TRBJ1-6, with D possibly being TRBD1 (5 bases). This CDR3 comprises 15 residues. The germline gives CDR1 MGHRA, CDR2 YSYEKL. V dropped 5 bases and J dropped 7 bases, with 15 bases sitting between them.

The chain employs TRBV5-1 and TRBJ2-1; 10 bases are a match to TRBD2. Germline-derived CDR1 and CDR2 are SGHRS and YFSETQ. The CDR3 has 14 amino acids. V gave up 0 bases and J gave up 7 bases; unmatched junction bases: 1. DNA for the CDR3: TGCGCCAGCAGCTTGGAACTAGCGGGGAATGAGCAGTTCTTC. Translation gives CASSLELAGNEQFF.

The chain carries TRBV29-1 and TRBJ2-5; 8 bases agree with TRBD1. The CDR3 runs 13 residues. Germline CDR1 and CDR2: SQVTM and ANQGSEA. The ends lost 4 bases at V and 5 bases at J; junction bases unmatched: 6. CDR3 DNA sequence: TGCAGCGTTGGGCCAGGGGGCAGGGAGACCCAGTACTTC. Translation: CSVGPGGRETQYF.

The chain employs TRBV6-6 and TRBJ2-4, with a tentative D call TRBD2 (6 bases). The CDR3 is 14 amino acids. Germline V gene sequence: CDR1 MNHNY, CDR2 SVGAGI (reference sequence). V lost 6 bases and J 6 bases, leaving 15 bases between the germline ends. The CDR3 here is CASRAGRTINIQYF. CDR3 nucleotide sequence: TGTGCCAGCAGGGCGGGACGGACAATAAACATTCAGTACTTC.

The rearrangement links TRBV9 to TRBJ2-7, with D possibly being TRBD2 (7 bases). This CDR3 is 16 amino acids long. Trimming took 3 bases from V and 0 from J, leaving 16 bases between them. The V gene's germline CDR1 is SGDLS and CDR2 YYNGEE. This chain's CDR3 is CASSAGGDTSSYEQYF. The CDR3 region has the DNA TGTGCCAGCAGCGCTGGGGGGGACACCAGCTCCTACGAGCAGTACTTC.

The rearrangement links TRBV5-1 to TRBJ2-7; tentative D call: TRBD1 (6 bases). The V gene lost 0 bases and the J gene lost 0 bases, with 7 bases spanning the gap. This CDR3 contains 14 residues. From germline, CDR1 is SGHRS and CDR2 YFSETQ. CDR3 sequence reads: CASSLGTVSYEQYF. Written as DNA, the CDR3 is TGCGCCAGCAGCTTGGGGACAGTCTCCTACGAGCAGTACTTC. Drawing the rest from reference TRBV5-1 and TRBJ2-7, the complete variable domain is KAGVTQTPRYLIKTRGQQVTLSCSPISGHRSVSWYQQTPGQGLQFLFEYFSETQRNKGNFPGRFSGRQFSNSRSEMNVSTLELGDSALYLCASSLGTVSYEQYFGPGTRLTVT.

In DNA, the CDR3 is TGTGCCAGCAGTGAAGAACTCGGGAAATACAATGAGCAGTTCTTC. Translating it yields CASSEELGKYNEQFF. The chain combines TRBV2 with TRBJ2-1, with D possibly matching TRBD2 (5 bases). Looked up from germline, CDR1 is SNHLY and CDR2 is FYNNEI. With 1 base removed from V and 4 bases from J, the gap between germline ends came to 11 bases. The CDR3 is made up of 15 amino acids.

The chain couples TRBV14 to TRBJ2-6; TRBD2 is a possible D gene (6 bases). V lost 1 base and J 0 bases, leaving 16 bases between the germline ends. The CDR3 is 19 amino acids. The germline gives CDR1 SGHDN, CDR2 FVKESK. CDR3 region: CASSQAARDSYSGANVLTF. The CDR3 DNA reads as TGTGCCAGCAGCCAAGCCGCCAGGGACTCTTACTCTGGGGCCAACGTCCTGACTTTC.